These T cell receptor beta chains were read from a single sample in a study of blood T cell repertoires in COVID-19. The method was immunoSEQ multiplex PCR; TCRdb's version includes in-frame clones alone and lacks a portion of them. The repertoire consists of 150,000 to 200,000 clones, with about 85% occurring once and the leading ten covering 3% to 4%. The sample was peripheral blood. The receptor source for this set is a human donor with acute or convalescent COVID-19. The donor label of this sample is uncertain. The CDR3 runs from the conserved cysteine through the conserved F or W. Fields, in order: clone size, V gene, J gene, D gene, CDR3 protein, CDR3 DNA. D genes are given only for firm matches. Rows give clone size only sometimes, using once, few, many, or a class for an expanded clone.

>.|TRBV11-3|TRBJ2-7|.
CASSLEQTYEQYF
TGTGCCAGCAGCTTAGAACAGACCTACGAGCAGTACTTC
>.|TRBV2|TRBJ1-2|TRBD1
CASSETPGTGYGYTF
TGTGCCAGCAGTGAAACGCCGGGGACAGGCTATGGCTACACCTTC
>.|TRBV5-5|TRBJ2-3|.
CASSLTGTFPDTQYF
TGTGCCAGCAGCTTGACAGGGACCTTCCCAGATACGCAGTATTTT
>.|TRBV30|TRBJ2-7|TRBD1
CAWEVGTGGWEQYF
TGTGCCTGGGAGGTTGGGACAGGGGGCTGGGAGCAGTACTTC
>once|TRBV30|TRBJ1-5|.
CAWSGGPSQPQHF
TGTGCCTGGAGTGGAGGGCCCAGTCAGCCCCAGCATTTT
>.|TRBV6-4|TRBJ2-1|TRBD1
CASSGQGLSSYNEQFF
TGTGCCAGCAGTGGACAGGGATTAAGCTCCTACAATGAGCAGTTCTTC
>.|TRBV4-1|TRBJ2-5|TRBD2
CASSSGLAGGAGKTQYF
TGCGCCAGCAGCTCAGGCCTAGCGGGGGGGGCCGGGAAGACCCAGTACTTC
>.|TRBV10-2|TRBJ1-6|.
CAAWDLGFSSYNSPLHF
TGCGCCGCCTGGGACTTAGGATTTAGCTCCTATAATTCACCCCTCCACTTT
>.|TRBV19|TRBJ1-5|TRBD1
CASSMGQGVNQPQHF
TGTGCCAGTAGTATGGGACAGGGGGTTAATCAGCCCCAGCATTTT
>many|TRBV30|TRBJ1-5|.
CAWSRGQQGNNQPQHF
TGTGCCTGGAGTAGAGGGCAACAGGGTAATAATCAGCCCCAGCATTTT
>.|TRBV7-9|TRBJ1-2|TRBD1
CASSRGQGAVNGYTF
TGTGCCAGCAGCCGGGGACAGGGGGCGGTCAATGGCTACACCTTC